The sequence of this T cell receptor (beta chain) was determined in a study of CD8 T cells in Susac syndrome. Study results and caveats: That the number of individuals in its TCR sequencing and HLA analysis was relatively small was acknowledged by the study.

The CDR3 extends over 15 amino acids. Germline V CDR1 and CDR2: LNHDA, SQIVND (reference sequence). V lost 3 bases, J lost 5 bases, and 16 bases lay in between. Roughly 0.45 to 1 ug RNA was reverse transcribed with random hexamers. Across 54 Vbeta and 13 Jbeta, TCR beta CDR3 was amplified with immunoSEQ multiplex PCR. One entry per CDR3 protein results from TCRdb running MiXCR on the immunoSEQ multiplex PCR reads. The repertoire holds hundreds of thousands of distinct CDR3 sequences, with 89% as singletons. Sequencing of TCR beta drew on CD8+ and CD4+ T cells from blood. Notes on this clonotype: Its antigen remains unknown.

This clonotype was sampled from a human donor with multiple sclerosis. The rearrangement joins TRBV19 to TRBJ1-1, with a weak D call TRBD1 (5 bases). Sample: CD8+ T cells from PBMCs. The CDR3 spells CASSMFGGGITEAFF. In DNA, the CDR3 is TGTGCCAGTAGTATGTTTGGGGGTGGAATAACTGAAGCTTTCTTT.